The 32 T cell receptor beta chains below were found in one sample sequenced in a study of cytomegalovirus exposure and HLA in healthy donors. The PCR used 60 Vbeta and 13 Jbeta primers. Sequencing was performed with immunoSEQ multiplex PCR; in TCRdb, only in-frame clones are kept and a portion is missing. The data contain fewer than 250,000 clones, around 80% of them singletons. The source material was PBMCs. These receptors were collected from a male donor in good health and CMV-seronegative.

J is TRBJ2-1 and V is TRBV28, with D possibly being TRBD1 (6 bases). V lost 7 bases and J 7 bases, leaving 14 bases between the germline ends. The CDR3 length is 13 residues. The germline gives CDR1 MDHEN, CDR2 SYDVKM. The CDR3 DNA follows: TGTGCCAGCATCACAAGCCAGGGGAATGAGCAGTTCTTC. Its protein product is CASITSQGNEQFF.

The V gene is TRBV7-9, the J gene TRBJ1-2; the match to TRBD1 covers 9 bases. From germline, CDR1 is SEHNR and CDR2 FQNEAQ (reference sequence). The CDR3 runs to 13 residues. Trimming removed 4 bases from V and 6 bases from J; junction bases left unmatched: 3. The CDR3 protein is CASSWDRVHGYTF. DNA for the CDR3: TGTGCCAGCAGCTGGGACAGGGTCCATGGCTACACCTTC. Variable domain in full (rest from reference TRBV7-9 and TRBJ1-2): DTGVSQNPRHKITKRGQNVTFRCDPISEHNRLYWYRQTLGQGPEFLTYFQNEAQLEKSRLLSDRFSAERPKGSFSTLEIQRTEQGDSAMYLCASSWDRVHGYTFGSGTRLTVV.

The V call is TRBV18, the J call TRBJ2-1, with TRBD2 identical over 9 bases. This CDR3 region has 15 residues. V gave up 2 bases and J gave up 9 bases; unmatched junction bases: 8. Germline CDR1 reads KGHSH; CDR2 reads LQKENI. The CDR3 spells CASSPIAGVSREQFF. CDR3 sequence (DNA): TGTGCCAGCTCACCAATAGCGGGAGTATCGCGTGAGCAGTTCTTC.

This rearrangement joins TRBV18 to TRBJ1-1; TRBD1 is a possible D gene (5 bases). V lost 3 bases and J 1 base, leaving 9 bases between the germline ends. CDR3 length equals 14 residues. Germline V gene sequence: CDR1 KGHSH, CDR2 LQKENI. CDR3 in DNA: TGTGCCAGCTCACCCCCTGACAGGAACACTGAAGCTTTCTTT. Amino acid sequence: CASSPPDRNTEAFF.

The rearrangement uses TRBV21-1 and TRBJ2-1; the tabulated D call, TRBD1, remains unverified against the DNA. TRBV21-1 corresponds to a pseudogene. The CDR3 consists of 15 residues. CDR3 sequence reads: CASINARNRYNEQFF. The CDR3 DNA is TGTGCCAGCATCAACGCGAGGAACAGGTACAATGAGCAGTTCTTC.

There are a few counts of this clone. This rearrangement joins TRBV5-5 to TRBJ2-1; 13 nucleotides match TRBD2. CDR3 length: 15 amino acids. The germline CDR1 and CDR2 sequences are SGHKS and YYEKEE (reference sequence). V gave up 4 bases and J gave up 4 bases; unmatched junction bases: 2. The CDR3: CASSPTSGRYNEQFF. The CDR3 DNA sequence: TGTGCCAGCAGCCCGACTAGCGGGAGGTACAATGAGCAGTTCTTC.

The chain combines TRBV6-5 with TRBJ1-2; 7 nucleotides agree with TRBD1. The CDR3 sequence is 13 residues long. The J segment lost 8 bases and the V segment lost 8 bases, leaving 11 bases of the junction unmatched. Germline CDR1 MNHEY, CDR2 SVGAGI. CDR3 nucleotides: TGTGCCAGCGCCTCAGAAGGGGGCCACGGCTACACCTTC. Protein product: CASASEGGHGYTF.

CDR3 nucleotide sequence: TGCGCCAGCAGCTTGGCCGGGGCGGGAGGGCCCCAAGAGACCCAGTACTTC. Translation gives CASSLAGAGGPQETQYF. The rearrangement uses TRBV5-1 and TRBJ2-5, with TRBD2 matching 9 bases. The CDR3 is made up of 17 amino acids. CDR1 SGHRS and CDR2 YFSETQ come from the germline V gene. V trimming: 0 bases; J trimming: 1 base; junction bases outside the gene matches: 7.

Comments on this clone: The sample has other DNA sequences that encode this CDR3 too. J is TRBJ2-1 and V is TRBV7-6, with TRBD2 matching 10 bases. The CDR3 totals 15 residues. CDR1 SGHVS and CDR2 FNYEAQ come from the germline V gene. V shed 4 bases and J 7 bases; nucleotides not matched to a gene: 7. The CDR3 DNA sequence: TGTGCCAGCAGCTCCCTAGCGGGAGTACGGAATGAGCAGTTCTTC. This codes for CASSSLAGVRNEQFF. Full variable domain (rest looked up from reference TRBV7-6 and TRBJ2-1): GAGVSQSPRYKVTKRGQDVALRCDPISGHVSLYWYRQALGQGPEFLTYFNYEAQQDKSGLPNDRFSAERPEGSISTLTIQRTEQRDSAMYRCASSSLAGVRNEQFFGPGTRLTVL.

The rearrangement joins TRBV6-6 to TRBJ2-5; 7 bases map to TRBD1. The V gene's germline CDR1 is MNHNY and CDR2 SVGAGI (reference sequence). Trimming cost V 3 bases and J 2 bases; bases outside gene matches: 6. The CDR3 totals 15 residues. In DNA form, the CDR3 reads TGTGCCAGCAGTTATAGGGGGCAGCGGCAAGAGACCCAGTACTTC. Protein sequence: CASSYRGQRQETQYF.

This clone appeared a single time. The CDR3 here is CASSSARDSSSYEQYF. The DNA for the CDR3 is TGCGCCAGCAGCTCGGCCCGGGACTCTAGCTCCTACGAGCAGTACTTC. The chain uses TRBV5-1 and TRBJ2-7; D is perhaps TRBD2 (6 bases). The CDR3 has 16 amino acids. CDR1 is SGHRS, CDR2 YFSETQ, per germline. The germline V and J ends were trimmed by 3 bases and 0 bases, with 16 bases remaining between them.

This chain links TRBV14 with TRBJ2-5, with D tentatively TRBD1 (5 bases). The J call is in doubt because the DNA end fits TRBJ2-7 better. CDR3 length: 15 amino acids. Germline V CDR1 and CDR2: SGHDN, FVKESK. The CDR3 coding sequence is TGTGCCAGCAGCCATGGAACAGGAAGTTTCTACGAGCAGTACTTC. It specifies CASSHGTGSFYEQYF.

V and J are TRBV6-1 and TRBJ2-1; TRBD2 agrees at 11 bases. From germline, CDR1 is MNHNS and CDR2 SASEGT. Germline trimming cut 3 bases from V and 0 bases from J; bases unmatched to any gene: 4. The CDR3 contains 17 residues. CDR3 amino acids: CASSDIAGGFSYNEQFF. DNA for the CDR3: TGTGCCAGCAGTGATATAGCGGGAGGGTTCTCCTACAATGAGCAGTTCTTC.

The chain's CDR3 is CSVGAGRYEQYF. CDR3 DNA: TGCAGCGTTGGGGCAGGGAGGTACGAGCAGTACTTC. The gene calls are TRBV29-1 and TRBJ2-7; weak D call: TRBD2 (6 bases). This CDR3 region has 12 residues. Trimming took off 4 bases at V and 4 bases at J, with 11 bases between the two ends. In germline, CDR1 is SQVTM, CDR2 ANQGSEA.

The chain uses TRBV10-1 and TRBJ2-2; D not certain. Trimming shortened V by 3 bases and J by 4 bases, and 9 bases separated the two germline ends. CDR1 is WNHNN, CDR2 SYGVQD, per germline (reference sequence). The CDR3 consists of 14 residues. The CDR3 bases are TGCGCCAGCAGTGATCGGCAGGCCACCGGGGAGCTGTTTTTT. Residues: CASSDRQATGELFF.

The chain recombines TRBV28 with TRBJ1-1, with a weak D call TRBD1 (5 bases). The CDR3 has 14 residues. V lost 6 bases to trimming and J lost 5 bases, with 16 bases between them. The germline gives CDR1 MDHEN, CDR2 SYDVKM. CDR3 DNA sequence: TGTGCCAGCAGGGAAGTCAGGGATGGGACTGAAGCTTTCTTT. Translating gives CASREVRDGTEAFF.

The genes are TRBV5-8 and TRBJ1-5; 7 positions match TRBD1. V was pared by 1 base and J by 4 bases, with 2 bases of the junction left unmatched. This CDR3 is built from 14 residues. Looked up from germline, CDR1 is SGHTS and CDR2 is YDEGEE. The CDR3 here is CASSLRQGNQPQHF. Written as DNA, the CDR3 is TGTGCCAGCAGCTTGAGACAGGGAAATCAGCCCCAGCATTTT. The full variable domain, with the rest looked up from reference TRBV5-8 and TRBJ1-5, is EAGVTQSPTHLIKTRGQQATLRCSPISGHTSVYWYQQALGLGLQFLLWYDEGEERNRGNFPPRFSGRQFPNYSSELNVNALELEDSALYLCASSLRQGNQPQHFGDGTRLSIL.

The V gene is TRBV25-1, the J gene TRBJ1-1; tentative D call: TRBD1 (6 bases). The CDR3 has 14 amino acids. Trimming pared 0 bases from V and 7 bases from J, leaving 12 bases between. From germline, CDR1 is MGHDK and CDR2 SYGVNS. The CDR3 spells CASSEYRGAGEAFF. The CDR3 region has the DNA TGTGCCAGCAGTGAATATCGGGGGGCAGGTGAAGCTTTCTTT.

The CDR3 is CASSEPGTGILYGYTF. Written as DNA, the CDR3 is TGCGCCAGCAGTGAGCCCGGGACAGGGATTCTCTATGGCTACACCTTC. This chain joins TRBV10-2 and TRBJ1-2, with TRBD1 matching over 9 bases. Looked up from germline, CDR1 is WSHSY and CDR2 is SAAADI. The CDR3 consists of 16 residues. Trimming at V came to 2 bases and at J to 4 bases, leaving 8 bases not matched to a gene.

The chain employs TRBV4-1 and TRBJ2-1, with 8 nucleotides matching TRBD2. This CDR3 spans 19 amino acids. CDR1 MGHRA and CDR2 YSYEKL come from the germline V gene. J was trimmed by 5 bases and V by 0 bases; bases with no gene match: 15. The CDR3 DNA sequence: TGCGCCAGCAGCCAAGATCTTAGGATAGCGGGACGAAGGAACAATGAGCAGTTCTTC. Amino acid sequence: CASSQDLRIAGRRNNEQFF.

This chain's CDR3 is CASSRAGLALQETQYF. The CDR3 region has the DNA TGTGCCAGCAGCCGCGCGGGACTAGCGCTCCAAGAGACCCAGTACTTC. V usage is TRBV5-6 and J usage is TRBJ2-5; 10 bases align to TRBD2. V dropped 4 bases and J dropped 1; count of bases not matched to a gene: 7. The germline V gene encodes CDR1 SGHDT and CDR2 YYEEEE. The CDR3 contains 16 residues.

The CDR3 region has the DNA TGTGCCAGCTCACCTAAACTTCCGGGGGACGGGGGCTCCTACGAGCAGTACTTC. It encodes CASSPKLPGDGGSYEQYF. This chain joins TRBV18 and TRBJ2-7; possible D gene TRBD2, 6 bases. This CDR3 is built from 18 residues. V was trimmed by 3 bases and J by 0 bases, leaving 21 bases between them. Germline V lookup: CDR1 KGHSH, CDR2 LQKENI.

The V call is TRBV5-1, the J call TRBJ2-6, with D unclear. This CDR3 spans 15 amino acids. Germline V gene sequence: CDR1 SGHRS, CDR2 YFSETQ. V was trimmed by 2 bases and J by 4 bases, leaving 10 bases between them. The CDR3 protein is CASSFHRWGANVLTF. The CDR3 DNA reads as TGCGCCAGCAGCTTTCACCGGTGGGGGGCCAACGTCCTGACTTTC.

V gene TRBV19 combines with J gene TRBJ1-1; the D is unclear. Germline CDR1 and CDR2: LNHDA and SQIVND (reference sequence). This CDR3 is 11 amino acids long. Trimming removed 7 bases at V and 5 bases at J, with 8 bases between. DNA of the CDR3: TGTGCCAGTATAGCGTATACTGAAGCTTTCTTT. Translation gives CASIAYTEAFF.

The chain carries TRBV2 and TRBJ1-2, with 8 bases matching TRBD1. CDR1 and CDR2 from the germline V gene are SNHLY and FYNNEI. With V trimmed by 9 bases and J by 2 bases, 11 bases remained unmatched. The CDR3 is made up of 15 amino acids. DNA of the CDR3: TGTGCCAGAAGAGCGACAGGGGATTCGAACTATGGCTACACCTTC. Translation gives CARRATGDSNYGYTF.

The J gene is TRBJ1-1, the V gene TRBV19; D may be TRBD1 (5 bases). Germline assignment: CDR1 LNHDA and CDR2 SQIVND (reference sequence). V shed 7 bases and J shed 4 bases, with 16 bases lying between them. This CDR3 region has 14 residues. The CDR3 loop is CASTPLGRGTEAFF. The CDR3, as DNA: TGTGCCAGTACCCCCTTGGGTAGGGGCACTGAAGCTTTCTTT.

In DNA, the CDR3 is TGTGCCAGCACACGAATAACAGGGGACGAGCAGTACTTC. Its protein product is CASTRITGDEQYF. This chain connects TRBV25-1 to TRBJ2-7; 7 bases fit TRBD1. The junction had 8 bases not matched to a gene; V was cut back by 7 bases and J by 5 bases. The CDR3 length is 13 residues. Germline CDR1 and CDR2: MGHDK and SYGVNS.

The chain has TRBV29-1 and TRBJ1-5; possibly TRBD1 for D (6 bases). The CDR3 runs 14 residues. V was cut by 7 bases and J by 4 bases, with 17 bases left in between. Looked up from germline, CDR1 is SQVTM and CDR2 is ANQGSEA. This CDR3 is CSASQGSTNQPQHF. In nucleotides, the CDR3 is TGCAGCGCCTCCCAGGGGTCCACAAATCAGCCCCAGCATTTT.

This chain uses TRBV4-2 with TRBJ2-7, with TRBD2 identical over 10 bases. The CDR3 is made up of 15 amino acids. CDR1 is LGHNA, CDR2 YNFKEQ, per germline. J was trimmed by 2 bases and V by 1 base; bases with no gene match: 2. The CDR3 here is CASSQAGTSAYEQYF. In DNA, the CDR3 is TGTGCCAGCAGCCAAGCCGGGACTAGCGCCTACGAGCAGTACTTC.

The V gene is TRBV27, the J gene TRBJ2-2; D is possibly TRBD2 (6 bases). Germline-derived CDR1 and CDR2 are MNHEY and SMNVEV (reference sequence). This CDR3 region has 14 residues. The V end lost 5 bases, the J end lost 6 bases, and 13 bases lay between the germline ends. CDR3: CASSAGTAPGELFF. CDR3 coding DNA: TGTGCCAGCAGTGCGGGGACGGCACCCGGGGAGCTGTTTTTT.

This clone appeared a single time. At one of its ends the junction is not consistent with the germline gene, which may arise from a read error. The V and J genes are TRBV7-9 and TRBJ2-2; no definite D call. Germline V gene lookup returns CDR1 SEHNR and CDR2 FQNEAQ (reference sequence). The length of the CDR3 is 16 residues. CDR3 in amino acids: CSSSLEVNSRSGELFF. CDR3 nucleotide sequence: TGTTCCAGCAGCTTAGAAGTCAACAGCCGATCCGGGGAGCTGTTTTTT.

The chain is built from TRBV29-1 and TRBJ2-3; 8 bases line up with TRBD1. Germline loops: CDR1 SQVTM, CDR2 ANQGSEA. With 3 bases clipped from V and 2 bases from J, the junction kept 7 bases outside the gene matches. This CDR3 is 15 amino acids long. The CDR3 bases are TGCAGCGTTGACATTCCGACAGGGGCCACAGATACGCAGTATTTT. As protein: CSVDIPTGATDTQYF.